Reported below is one T cell receptor (beta chain). Its antigen remains unidentified. This entry comes from a study of T cell responses to AZD1222 COVID-19 vaccine. Study context: Both about-4-week and about-12-week second-dose recipients were combined.

The germline V gene encodes CDR1 SEHNR and CDR2 FQNEAQ (reference sequence). The length of the CDR3 is 14 residues. Deletions cut 5 bases from V and 9 bases from J, with 17 bases between. General observations from the study: There were vaccine-associated CD4 TCRs across spike, dominant at 160-218 and 743-854. Spike-specific TCR repertoires showed rising breadth and depth after two AZD1222 doses. The donors showed a predominance of white British ancestry and of females, with possible underestimation of clonal diversity.

Libraries were prepared by immunoSEQ multiplex PCR; TCRdb keeps only in-frame clonotypes and omits some of them. The sample has some 130,000 clones, about 93% seen once. The sequences come from peripheral blood, collected on day 0 of AZD1222 vaccination. The rearrangement links TRBV7-9 to TRBJ1-5, with D hard to call. This TCR was sampled from an adult in good health. CDR3 sequence (DNA): TGTGCCAGCAGCCAGGACGGACGCCTTTCGCCCCAGCATTTT. It specifies CASSQDGRLSPQHF.